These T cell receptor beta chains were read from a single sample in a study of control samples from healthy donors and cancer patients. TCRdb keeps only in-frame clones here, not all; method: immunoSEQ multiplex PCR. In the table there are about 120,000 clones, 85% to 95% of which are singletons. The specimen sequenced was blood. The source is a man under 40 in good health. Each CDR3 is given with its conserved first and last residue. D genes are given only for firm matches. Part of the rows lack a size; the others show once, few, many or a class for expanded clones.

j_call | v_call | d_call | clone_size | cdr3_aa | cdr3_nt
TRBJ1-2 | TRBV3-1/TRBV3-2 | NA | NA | CASSLRTVANYGYTF | TGTGCCAGCAGCCTCCGGACCGTAGCTAACTATGGCTACACCTTC
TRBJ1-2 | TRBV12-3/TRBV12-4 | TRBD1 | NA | CASSLGQGQGYTF | TGTGCCAGCAGTTTGGGACAGGGGCAGGGCTACACCTTC
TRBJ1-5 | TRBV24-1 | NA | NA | CATSEVESNQPQHF | TGTGCCACCAGTGAGGTGGAGAGCAATCAGCCCCAGCATTTT
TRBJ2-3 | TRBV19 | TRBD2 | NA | CASSLAGTKTDTQYF | TGTGCCAGTTCACTAGCGGGGACTAAAACAGATACGCAGTATTTT
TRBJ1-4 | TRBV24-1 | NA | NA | CATTIIGQTTNEKLFF | TGTGCCACCACTATCATTGGACAGACAACTAATGAAAAACTGTTTTTT
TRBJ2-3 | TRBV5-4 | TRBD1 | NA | CASSLRGGGTDTQYF | TGTGCCAGCAGCTTGAGAGGGGGCGGGACAGATACGCAGTATTTT
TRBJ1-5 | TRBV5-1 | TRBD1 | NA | CASRDRHRGVGQPQHF | TGCGCCAGCAGGGATCGTCACAGGGGAGTAGGCCAGCCCCAGCATTTT
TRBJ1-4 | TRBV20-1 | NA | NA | CSASRQGKSNEKLFF | TGCAGTGCTAGTAGGCAGGGTAAATCTAATGAAAAACTGTTTTTT
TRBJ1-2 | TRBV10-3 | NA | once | CAISGEGSNYGYTF | TGTGCCATCAGTGGTGAAGGGTCTAACTATGGCTACACCTTC
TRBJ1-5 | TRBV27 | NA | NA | CASSLMASPGTGQPQHF | TGTGCCAGCAGTTTAATGGCGAGCCCAGGGACGGGTCAGCCCCAGCATTTT
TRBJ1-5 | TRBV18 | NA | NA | CASSPPGGGQPQHF | TGTGCCAGCTCACCACCTGGGGGAGGTCAGCCCCAGCATTTT
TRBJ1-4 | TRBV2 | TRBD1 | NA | CASKPGQGYEKLFF | TGTGCCAGCAAACCGGGACAGGGGTACGAAAAACTGTTTTTT
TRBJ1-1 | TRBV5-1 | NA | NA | CASSLVRGVTEAFF | TGCGCCAGCAGCTTGGTACGGGGAGTCACTGAAGCTTTCTTT
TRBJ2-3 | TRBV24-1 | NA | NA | CATSDLKPSSTDTQYF | TGTGCCACCAGTGATTTAAAGCCTTCTAGCACAGATACGCAGTATTTT
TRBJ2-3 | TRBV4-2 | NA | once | CASSQELGADTQYF | TGTGCCAGCAGCCAAGAACTGGGGGCAGATACGCAGTATTTT
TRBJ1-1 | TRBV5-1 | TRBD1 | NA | CASSGRQGLNTEAFF | TGCGCCAGCAGCGGGCGACAGGGGTTGAACACTGAAGCTTTCTTT
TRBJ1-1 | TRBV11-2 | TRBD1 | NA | CASSLGTGEGDTEAFF | TGTGCCAGCAGCTTAGGGACAGGGGAGGGGGACACTGAAGCTTTCTTT
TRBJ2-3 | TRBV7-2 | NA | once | CASRGTAAGGTDTQYF | TGTGCCTCCAGGGGGACTGCGGCAGGGGGGACAGATACGCAGTATTTT
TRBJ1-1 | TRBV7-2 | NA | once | CASSLVPANTEAFF | TGTGCCAGCAGCTTAGTTCCGGCGAACACTGAAGCTTTCTTT
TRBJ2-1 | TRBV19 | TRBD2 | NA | CASSISIAGDHEQFF | TGTGCCAGTAGTATATCGATAGCGGGCGACCATGAGCAGTTCTTC
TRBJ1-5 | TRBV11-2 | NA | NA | CASSLDGVGNQPQHF | TGTGCCAGCAGCTTAGACGGGGTTGGCAATCAGCCCCAGCATTTT
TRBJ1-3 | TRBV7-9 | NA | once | CASSLALGGASGNTIYF | TGTGCCAGCAGCTTAGCGCTCGGGGGGGCATCTGGAAACACCATATATTTT
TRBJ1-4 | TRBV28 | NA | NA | CASTKDRGAQAGEKLFF | TGTGCCAGCACCAAGGACAGAGGCGCCCAGGCGGGTGAAAAACTGTTTTTT
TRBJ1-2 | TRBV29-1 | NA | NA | CSVEWANYGYTF | TGCAGCGTTGAATGGGCCAACTATGGCTACACCTTC
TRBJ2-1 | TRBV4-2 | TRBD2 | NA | CASSHPGASGVSEQFF | TGTGCCAGCAGCCACCCGGGGGCTAGCGGGGTAAGTGAGCAGTTCTTC
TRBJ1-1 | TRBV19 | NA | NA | CASSMRRLNTEAFF | TGTGCCAGTAGTATGCGCCGGCTGAACACTGAAGCTTTCTTT
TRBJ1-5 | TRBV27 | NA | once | CASSLHEGNQPQHF | TGTGCCAGCAGTTTACATGAGGGGAATCAGCCCCAGCATTTT
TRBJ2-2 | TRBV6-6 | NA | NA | CASRQVGELFF | TGTGCCAGCAGGCAAGTCGGGGAGCTGTTTTTT
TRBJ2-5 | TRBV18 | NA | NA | CASSAADQETQYF | TGTGCCAGCTCCGCGGCAGACCAAGAGACCCAGTACTTC
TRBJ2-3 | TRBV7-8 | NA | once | CASSSVAGAGADTQYF | TGTGCCAGCAGCTCCGTGGCGGGGGCCGGGGCAGATACGCAGTATTTT
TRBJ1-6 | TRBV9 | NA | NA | CASSVRAQSSPLHF | TGTGCCAGCAGCGTAAGGGCCCAAAGCTCACCCCTCCACTTT
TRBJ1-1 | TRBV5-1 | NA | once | CASSFVEGAEAFF | TGCGCCAGCAGCTTTGTTGAGGGGGCTGAAGCTTTCTTT
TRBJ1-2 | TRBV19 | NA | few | CASSIYSPLGGYTF | TGTGCCAGTAGTATATACTCCCCCTTGGGAGGCTACACCTTC
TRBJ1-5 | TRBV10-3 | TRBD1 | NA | CAISESGTGKRNQPQHF | TGTGCCATCAGTGAGTCGGGGACAGGGAAACGCAATCAGCCCCAGCATTTT
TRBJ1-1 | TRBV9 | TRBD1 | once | CASSVTGGTEAFF | TGTGCCAGCAGCGTGACAGGGGGGACTGAAGCTTTCTTT
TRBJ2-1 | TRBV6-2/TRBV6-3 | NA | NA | CASSYPSIGGSSYNEQFF | TGTGCCAGCAGTTACCCCTCGATTGGGGGTAGCTCCTACAATGAGCAGTTCTTC
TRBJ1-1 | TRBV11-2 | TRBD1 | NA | CASSLDPLTGGDTEAFF | TGTGCCAGCAGCTTAGATCCTCTGACAGGGGGTGACACTGAAGCTTTCTTT
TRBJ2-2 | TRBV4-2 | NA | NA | CASSQGDSPADTGELFF | TGTGCCAGCAGCCAAGGCGACAGCCCTGCCGACACCGGGGAGCTGTTTTTT
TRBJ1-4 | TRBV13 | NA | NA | CASSPGAGEDEKLFF | TGTGCCAGCAGTCCTGGGGCAGGGGAAGATGAAAAACTGTTTTTT
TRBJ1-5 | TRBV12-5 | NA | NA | CASGSDSNQPQHF | TGTGCTAGTGGTTCGGACAGCAATCAGCCCCAGCATTTT
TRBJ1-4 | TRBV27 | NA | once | CASSSSGEKLFF | TGTGCCAGCAGCTCCTCTGGGGAAAAACTGTTTTTT
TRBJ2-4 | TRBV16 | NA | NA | CASSRTPLDKNIQYF | TGTGCCAGCAGCCGGACTCCCTTGGACAAAAACATTCAGTACTTC
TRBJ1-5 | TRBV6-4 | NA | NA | CASSRGAVSNQPQHF | TGTGCCAGCAGTCGGGGGGCCGTTAGCAATCAGCCCCAGCATTTT
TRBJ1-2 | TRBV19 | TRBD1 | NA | CASMTGGRVYTF | TGTGCCAGTATGACAGGGGGAAGGGTCTACACCTTC
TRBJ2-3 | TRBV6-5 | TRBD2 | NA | CASTTSGTDTQYF | TGTGCCAGCACGACTAGCGGCACAGATACGCAGTATTTT
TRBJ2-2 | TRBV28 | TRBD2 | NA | CASSLWLAGGPVDTGELFF | TGTGCCAGCAGTTTATGGCTAGCGGGGGGGCCAGTGGACACCGGGGAGCTGTTTTTT
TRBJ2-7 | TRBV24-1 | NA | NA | CATSDSGGPTYEQYF | TGTGCCACCAGTGATTCCGGGGGGCCGACCTACGAGCAGTACTTC
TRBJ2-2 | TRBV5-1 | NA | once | CASNLIMGDTGELFF | TGCGCCAGCAACTTAATAATGGGGGACACCGGGGAGCTGTTTTTT
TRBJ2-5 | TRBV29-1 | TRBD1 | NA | CSVEASGGPQYF | TGCAGCGTTGAAGCGTCAGGGGGCCCCCAGTACTTC
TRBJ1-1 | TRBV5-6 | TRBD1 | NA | CASSFWDRGPIEAFF | TGTGCCAGCAGCTTCTGGGACAGGGGACCCATAGAAGCTTTCTTT
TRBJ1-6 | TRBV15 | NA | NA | CATSSDLDSNSPLHF | TGTGCCACCAGCAGTGATTTGGACAGTAATTCACCCCTCCACTTT
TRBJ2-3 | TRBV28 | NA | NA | CASRSGLSTDTQYF | TGTGCCAGCCGGTCGGGGCTCAGCACAGATACGCAGTATTTT
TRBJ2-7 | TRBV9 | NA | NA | CASSAGQTAYEQYF | TGTGCCAGCAGCGCAGGACAGACAGCCTACGAGCAGTACTTC
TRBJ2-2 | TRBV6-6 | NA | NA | CASQSGELFF | TGTGCCAGTCAATCCGGGGAGCTGTTTTTT
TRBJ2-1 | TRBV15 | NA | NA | CATEGSNEQFF | TGTGCCACCGAAGGCTCCAATGAGCAGTTCTTC
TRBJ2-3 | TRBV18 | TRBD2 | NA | CASSSLSGGRTDTQYF | TGTGCCAGCTCATCCCTCAGCGGGGGACGCACAGATACGCAGTATTTT
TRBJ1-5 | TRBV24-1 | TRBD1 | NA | CATAKTGLSNQPQHF | TGTGCCACCGCTAAGACAGGGCTTAGCAATCAGCCCCAGCATTTT
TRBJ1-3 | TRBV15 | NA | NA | CATSREGWGVSGNTIYF | TGTGCCACCAGCAGAGAGGGGTGGGGTGTCTCTGGAAACACCATATATTTT
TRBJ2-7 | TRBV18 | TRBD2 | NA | CASSPGGTEQYF | TGTGCCAGCTCACCGGGGGGGACCGAGCAGTACTTC
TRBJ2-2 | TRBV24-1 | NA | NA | CATQGTATGELFF | TGTGCCACCCAGGGGACTGCCACCGGGGAGCTGTTTTTT